The present T cell receptor beta chain was sequenced within a study of control samples from healthy donors and cancer patients (dated by TCRdb to 2020 to 2022). On this clone: It has no known antigen specificity. Nothing much larger sits one base from this clone, and base qualities are not available.

The library was prepared using the immunoSEQ multiplex PCR assay. Sourced from immuneACCESS, this table was stored by TCRdb with only in-frame sequences that have V and J called. A share of the clones is absent; for the studies checked, an unresolved V gene accounts for under half, and the remainder has no known explanation. This sample holds around 150,000 clones; just over 85% were observed only once. 1.5% to 2% of the sample is in the top ten clones. V and J are truncated by 6 bases and 8 bases respectively, leaving an intervening sequence of 10 bases. The cysteine opens and the phenylalanine closes a CDR3 of 12 amino acids. The retained sequence is limited to the CDR3, 36 bases, with the frame set at the first base.

The TCR sequence derives from a man younger than 35 in good health. Sequencing was carried out using blood. The V gene is TRBV12-3 or TRBV12-4 and the J gene is TRBJ2-2, with the D gene too uncertain to name. The CDR3 has the sequence CASRSFEGELFF. In nucleotides, the sequence is TGTGCCAGCAGAAGCTTCGAGGGGGAGCTGTTTTTT.